In this sample, the clone carrying this T cell receptor beta chain turned up many times. The antigen is undetermined. Genomic DNA constituted the template upon which TCR beta VDJ and CDR3 profiling was performed. One entry per CDR3 protein, called by TCRdb with MiXCR from the reads. The sample has around 250,000 distinct CDR3 sequences; 82% are singletons. The patients chosen for sequencing had shown expansion of CD8+CD57+ cells (detected by flow cytometry). This entry comes from a study of CD8+CD57+ T cells in acquired aplastic anemia. Study background: Sorted CD4+ and CD8+ cells gave an average of approximately 3 ug of DNA. General study results and limits: Patients did not significantly differ from controls in CD8+ Simpson's diversity.

This TCR derives from a human donor with aplastic anemia. Sequences were obtained from sorted CD4+, CD8+, or CD8+CD57+ T cells (not recorded which) from PBMCs.

For the CDR3, the DNA is TGTGCCAGCAGTCTCGGAAAGAACACTGAAGCTTTCTTT. This translates into CASSLGKNTEAFF. V usage is TRBV27 and J usage is TRBJ1-1; D is undetermined. This CDR3 is built from 13 residues. Trimming stripped 5 bases from V and 1 base from J, with 8 bases between. CDR1 and CDR2 from the germline V gene are MNHEY and SMNVEV (reference sequence).